This TCR beta chain was identified in a study of persistence of HIV-infected CD4 T cells. Study summary: Suppressive ART had lasted a median of roughly eight years.

Regarding this clone: Its antigen is unidentified.

Cells were stimulated nonspecifically with anti-CD3/anti-CD28 magnetic beads. CD4+ T cells upregulating both CD40 ligand and CD69 were sorted as responding cells. This was the immunoSEQ version 4 assay in survey mode. Profiling relied on immunoSEQ multiplex PCR, and the TCRdb table lists in-frame clones only, not all of them. The data show some 41,000 clones, approximately 88% seen once. This CDR3 has 14 amino acids. Germline V gene lookup returns CDR1 MNHEY and CDR2 SVGAGI. V dropped 7 bases and J dropped 1; count of bases not matched to a gene: 5. This clonotype originated in an adult man with HIV who was CMV-seropositive. The specimen was CD4+ T cells sorted from PBMCs after roughly 18-hour stimulation, collected from a patient who received antiretroviral therapy. V gene TRBV6-5 combines with J gene TRBJ2-7, with 9 bases aligning to TRBD2. CDR3 region: CASTISGSSYEQYF. The CDR3 DNA reads as TGTGCCAGCACAATTAGCGGGAGTTCCTACGAGCAGTACTTC.